This T cell receptor beta chain derives from a study of blood T cell repertoires in COVID-19. Sequencing was performed with immunoSEQ multiplex PCR; in TCRdb, only in-frame clones are kept and a portion is missing. The sample carries 320,000 or so clones, roughly 90% recorded once. The germline gives CDR1 MNHEY, CDR2 SVGEGT. The CDR3 extends over 15 amino acids. V lost 5 bases and J 2 bases, leaving 15 bases between the germline ends. This sequence was found in a young woman who had recovered from COVID-19. Material: PBMCs or T cells enriched from blood (not recorded which). V gene TRBV6-2 or TRBV6-3 combines with J gene TRBJ1-1; D gene ambiguous. Written as DNA, the CDR3 is TGTGCCAGCAGTCTCGATCGAACGGGAAACACTGAAGCTTTCTTT. The encoded protein is CASSLDRTGNTEAFF.